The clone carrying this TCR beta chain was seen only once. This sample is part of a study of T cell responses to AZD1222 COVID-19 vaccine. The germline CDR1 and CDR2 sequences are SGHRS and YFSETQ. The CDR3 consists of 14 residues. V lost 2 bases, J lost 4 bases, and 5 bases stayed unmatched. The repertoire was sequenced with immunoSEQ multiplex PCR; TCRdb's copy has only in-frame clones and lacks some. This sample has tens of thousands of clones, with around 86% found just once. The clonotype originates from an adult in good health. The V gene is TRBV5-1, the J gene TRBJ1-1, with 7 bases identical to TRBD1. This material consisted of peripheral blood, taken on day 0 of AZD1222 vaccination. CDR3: CASSFRDSFTEAFF. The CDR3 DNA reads TGCGCCAGCAGCTTCCGGGACAGCTTCACTGAAGCTTTCTTT.